These 27 T cell receptor beta chains came from one sample sequenced in a study of blood T cell repertoires in COVID-19. Clones were sequenced by immunoSEQ multiplex PCR, and TCRdb holds only the in-frame ones, with some missing. Here the sample spans around 160,000 clones, roughly 85% being singletons. Sequences were obtained from peripheral blood. The receptors were gathered from a woman aged 55-75 years with COVID-19, enrolled during active disease.

This sequence joins TRBV5-1 and TRBJ2-5; 9 positions match TRBD2. The germline V gene has CDR1 SGHRS and CDR2 YFSETQ. V dropped 4 bases and J dropped 4; count of bases not matched to a gene: 8. The CDR3 extends over 15 amino acids. This chain's CDR3 is CASSQPAGGGETQYF. In nucleotides, the CDR3 is TGCGCCAGCAGCCAACCAGCGGGGGGAGGAGAGACCCAGTACTTC.

This clone was detected only a few times. This sequence joins TRBV6-1 and TRBJ1-1, with D hard to call. The CDR3 contains 14 residues. Germline values: CDR1 MNHNS, CDR2 SASEGT. Trimming stripped 1 base from V and 0 bases from J, with 6 bases between. The CDR3 DNA follows: TGTGCCAGCAGTGAAGTACAGTTGAACACTGAAGCTTTCTTT. This encodes CASSEVQLNTEAFF.

This chain uses TRBV18 with TRBJ2-1, with 7 bases fitting TRBD2. Trimming removed 8 bases from V and 0 bases from J; junction bases left unmatched: 10. From germline, CDR1 is KGHSH and CDR2 LQKENI. CDR3 length equals 16 residues. CDR3: CASQRSRDYSYNEQFF. The CDR3, as DNA: TGTGCCAGCCAACGAAGCCGGGACTACTCCTACAATGAGCAGTTCTTC.

This chain joins TRBV10-3 and TRBJ2-1; tentative D call: TRBD2 (7 bases). Per germline, CDR1 ENHRY and CDR2 SYGVKD. This CDR3 comprises 16 residues. The germline V and J ends were trimmed by 6 bases and 0 bases, with 15 bases remaining between them. CDR3 sequence reads: CAIRQRGGISYNEQFF. CDR3 nucleotide sequence: TGTGCCATCAGGCAGAGGGGGGGGATCTCCTACAATGAGCAGTTCTTC.

V and J are TRBV5-4 and TRBJ2-5, with unresolved D. CDR1 and CDR2 from the germline V gene are SGHNT and YYREEE (reference sequence). V was trimmed by 1 base and J by 1 base, leaving 11 bases between them. There are 15 residues in the CDR3. The CDR3 DNA sequence: TGTGCCAGCAGCTTGATTACGGGTTCCCAAGAGACCCAGTACTTC. Protein product: CASSLITGSQETQYF. The whole variable domain, remainder taken from reference TRBV5-4 and TRBJ2-5, is ETGVTQSPTHLIKTRGQQVTLRCSSQSGHNTVSWYQQALGQGPQFIFQYYREEENGRGNFPPRFSGLQFPNYSSELNVNALELDDSALYLCASSLITGSQETQYFGPGTRLLVL.

The rearrangement joins TRBV7-8 to TRBJ2-2, with 8 bases matching TRBD2. Germline assignment: CDR1 SGHVS and CDR2 FQNEAQ. This CDR3 contains 17 residues. The V segment lost 5 bases and the J segment 6 bases; nucleotides outside the gene matches: 14. The CDR3 is CASSLQSGGVIAGELFF. The CDR3 nucleotides are TGTGCCAGCAGCCTACAATCCGGGGGGGTTATCGCCGGGGAGCTGTTTTTT.

The V and J genes are TRBV7-9 and TRBJ1-1, with D unresolved. Trimming left V 5 bases short and J 1 base short, with 11 bases between. The CDR3 loop spans 14 amino acids. CDR1 is SEHNR and CDR2 is FQNEAQ in the germline V gene (reference sequence). CDR3 bases: TGTGCCAGCAGCCACAGTACGGAGAACACTGAAGCTTTCTTT. Residues: CASSHSTENTEAFF.

This sequence joins TRBV29-1 and TRBJ1-1; D ambiguous. Trimming removed 2 bases from V and 1 base from J, with 11 bases in between. The CDR3 extends over 14 amino acids. Germline V lookup: CDR1 SQVTM, CDR2 ANQGSEA. The CDR3 DNA reads TGCAGCGTTGAACGGCGAGGAAGGAACACTGAAGCTTTCTTT. Translating it yields CSVERRGRNTEAFF.

This clone was detected once. The chain employs TRBV11-3 and TRBJ2-3, with TRBD1 matching 9 bases. Losses at the gene ends were 1 base for V and 5 bases for J; bases not matched to a gene: 4. Germline loops: CDR1 SGHNT, CDR2 YENEEA. CDR3 length: 15 amino acids. The CDR3 nucleotides read TGTGCCAGCAGCTTAGGGGACAGGGAAAGAGATACGCAGTATTTT. Residues: CASSLGDRERDTQYF.

The chain recombines TRBV4-3 with TRBJ2-7; 8 nucleotides agree with TRBD1. Per germline, CDR1 LGHNA and CDR2 YSLEER. CDR3 length: 15 amino acids. V lost 3 bases, J lost 3 bases, and 7 bases stayed unmatched. DNA of the CDR3: TGCGCCAGCAGCCACAAGGGGACAGGTTTCTACGAGCAGTACTTC. Its translation: CASSHKGTGFYEQYF.

The gene calls are TRBV7-9 and TRBJ1-5; 8 nucleotides line up with TRBD1. V lost 5 bases to trimming and J lost 7 bases; unmatched junction nucleotides: 13. CDR1 and CDR2 from the germline V gene are SEHNR and FQNEAQ (reference sequence). The CDR3 runs to 16 residues. The CDR3 protein is CASSPGGQGAWQPQHF. In DNA form, the CDR3 reads TGTGCCAGCAGCCCCGGAGGACAGGGTGCGTGGCAGCCCCAGCATTTT. The full variable domain, with the rest looked up from reference TRBV7-9 and TRBJ1-5, is DTGVSQNPRHKITKRGQNVTFRCDPISEHNRLYWYRQTLGQGPEFLTYFQNEAQLEKSRLLSDRFSAERPKGSFSTLEIQRTEQGDSAMYLCASSPGGQGAWQPQHFGDGTRLSIL.

In DNA form, the CDR3 reads TGTGCCAGCAGCCAAGGGACAGGGGGCACTCAGCCCCAGCATTTT. Translation gives CASSQGTGGTQPQHF. The J gene is TRBJ1-5, the V gene TRBV3-1 (or the pseudogene TRBV3-2); 11 bases are shared with TRBD1. This CDR3 is 15 amino acids long. CDR1 is LGHDT, CDR2 YNNKEL, per germline (reference sequence). The V gene end was trimmed by 1 base and the J gene end by 6 bases; junction bases not matched to a gene: 2.

This chain joins TRBV19 and TRBJ1-2; D may be TRBD1 (5 bases). This CDR3 region has 19 residues. Germline values: CDR1 LNHDA, CDR2 SQIVND (reference sequence). V lost 1 base and J lost 0, with 21 bases in between. The CDR3 spells CASSIAVGGVQVTNYGYTF. The DNA for the CDR3 is TGTGCCAGTAGTATAGCGGTCGGCGGGGTACAGGTTACTAACTATGGCTACACCTTC.

The rearrangement uses TRBV4-2 and TRBJ2-2; D not certain. This CDR3 comprises 15 residues. Between the trimmed V and J ends, which lost 0 bases and 3 bases, there was a span of 8 bases. CDR1 LGHNA and CDR2 YNFKEQ come from the germline V gene. The CDR3 here is CASSQDFADTGELFF. CDR3 bases: TGTGCCAGCAGCCAAGACTTCGCGGACACCGGGGAGCTGTTTTTT.

This sequence joins TRBV6-5 and TRBJ1-1; 7 bases fit TRBD1. V lost 6 bases to trimming and J lost 4 bases; unmatched junction nucleotides: 8. The CDR3 loop spans 14 amino acids. CDR1 is MNHEY and CDR2 is SVGAGI in the germline V gene. CDR3 coding DNA: TGTGCCAGCAGCCTCTCGCCAGGGGGCACTGAAGCTTTCTTT. Translated: CASSLSPGGTEAFF.

This chain links TRBV4-1 with TRBJ2-3; TRBD2 matches 11 bases. With V trimmed by 3 bases and J by 3 bases, 8 bases remained unmatched. CDR1 MGHRA and CDR2 YSYEKL come from the germline V gene. The CDR3 has 17 amino acids. CDR3 DNA: TGCGCCAGCAGCCATGCCATAGCGGGGGGGCCTACAGATACGCAGTATTTT. Translated: CASSHAIAGGPTDTQYF.

The chain carries TRBV5-4 and TRBJ1-1; D gene unclear. The V and J ends lost 2 bases and 4 bases respectively, with 9 bases between them. The CDR3 has 13 amino acids. The germline V gene encodes CDR1 SGHNT and CDR2 YYREEE (reference sequence). The CDR3 nucleotides read TGTGCCAGCAGCTTAACGGGGTTCACTGAAGCTTTCTTT. This gives the protein CASSLTGFTEAFF. The variable domain in full, with the rest retrieved from reference TRBV5-4 and TRBJ1-1, is ETGVTQSPTHLIKTRGQQVTLRCSSQSGHNTVSWYQQALGQGPQFIFQYYREEENGRGNFPPRFSGLQFPNYSSELNVNALELDDSALYLCASSLTGFTEAFFGQGTRLTVV.

The V and J genes are TRBV25-1 and TRBJ1-1; possibly TRBD1 for D (5 bases). Germline CDR1 is MGHDK and CDR2 is SYGVNS. This CDR3 region has 14 residues. V lost 5 bases and J 5 bases, leaving 15 bases between the germline ends. CDR3 amino acids: CASSPQGRGTEAFF. Here the CDR3 DNA reads TGTGCCAGCAGTCCTCAGGGCCGGGGGACTGAAGCTTTCTTT.

The rearrangement joins TRBV7-9 to TRBJ2-2, with D possibly being TRBD2 (5 bases). The CDR3 sequence is 15 residues long. The V end was cut by 2 bases, the J end by 1 base, with 8 bases between. CDR1 and CDR2 from the germline V gene are SEHNR and FQNEAQ (reference sequence). The CDR3 spells CASSLLDWNTGELFF. CDR3 in DNA: TGTGCCAGCAGCTTACTGGACTGGAACACCGGGGAGCTGTTTTTT.

This clone was seen a handful of times. The J gene is TRBJ2-7, the V gene TRBV6-2 or TRBV6-3; perhaps TRBD2 as D (5 bases). Per the germline V gene, CDR1 is MNHEY and CDR2 is SVGEGT. V was shortened by 2 bases and J by 1 base, with 6 bases between the two germline ends. This CDR3 contains 13 residues. This CDR3 is CASSYTGSYEQYF. The CDR3 DNA sequence: TGTGCCAGCAGTTACACGGGATCCTACGAGCAGTACTTC.

The chain employs TRBV12-5 and TRBJ2-3, with 15 nucleotides matching TRBD2. Unmatched junction bases numbered 5, after V lost 4 bases and J lost 0 bases. Germline values: CDR1 LGHNT, CDR2 FRNRAP. This CDR3 region has 18 residues. The CDR3 region is CASGSGLAGGLSTDTQYF. The CDR3 bases are TGTGCTAGTGGTTCGGGACTAGCGGGGGGCCTTAGCACAGATACGCAGTATTTT. The entire variable domain, with the rest obtained from reference TRBV12-5 and TRBJ2-3, is as follows: DARVTQTPRHKVTEMGQEVTMRCQPILGHNTVFWYRQTMMQGLELLAYFRNRAPLDDSGMPKDRFSAEMPDATLATLKIQPSEPRDSAVYFCASGSGLAGGLSTDTQYFGPGTRLTVL.

The chain combines TRBV6-1 with TRBJ1-2; D is unresolved. V was clipped by 3 bases and J by 6 bases, with 20 bases between them. The CDR3 contains 16 residues. Germline assignment: CDR1 MNHNS and CDR2 SASEGT. In DNA, the CDR3 is TGTGCCAGCAGTGACCCCGAGGCAGGAGGCTTTCATGGCTACACCTTC. Encoded protein: CASSDPEAGGFHGYTF.

V is TRBV11-2 and J is TRBJ2-7; 7 nucleotides match TRBD1. Germline-derived CDR1 and CDR2 are SGHAT and FQNNGV. CDR3 length equals 14 residues. Germline trimming cut 5 bases from V and 0 bases from J; bases unmatched to any gene: 4. CDR3: CASSRDSASYEQYF. The CDR3 DNA reads TGTGCCAGCAGCCGGGACAGCGCCTCCTACGAGCAGTACTTC.

The chain uses TRBV12-3 or TRBV12-4 and TRBJ1-2, with TRBD1 identical over 7 bases. J gave up 7 bases and V 6 bases, and 5 bases lay outside the gene matches. This CDR3 has 12 amino acids. CDR3: CASSVQGFGYTF. CDR3 in DNA: TGTGCCAGCAGCGTACAGGGGTTTGGCTACACCTTC.

To note about this clone: The sample has other DNA sequences that encode this CDR3 too. The rearrangement links TRBV29-1 to TRBJ1-2; 7 bases are a match to TRBD1. The CDR3 extends over 13 amino acids. The germline V gene has CDR1 SQVTM and CDR2 ANQGSEA. V shed 6 bases and J 2 bases; nucleotides not matched to a gene: 6. This CDR3 reads CSVDRESNYGYTF. In DNA form, the CDR3 reads TGCAGCGTAGACAGGGAATCGAACTATGGCTACACCTTC.

This clone has a handful of counts. The chain links TRBV4-1 to TRBJ1-5, with 11 bases fitting TRBD1. The CDR3 contains 15 residues. J lost 4 bases, V lost 3 bases, and 2 bases had no gene match. CDR1 and CDR2 (germline): MGHRA, YSYEKL. The CDR3 coding sequence is TGCGCCAGCAGCCAGGACAGGGGGCGAAATCAGCCCCAGCATTTT. It encodes CASSQDRGRNQPQHF.

The chain uses TRBV19 and TRBJ2-3; the D gene is possibly TRBD1 (5 bases). Trimming removed 1 base from V and 0 bases from J, with 11 bases in between. CDR3 length: 16 amino acids. Germline values: CDR1 LNHDA, CDR2 SQIVND (reference sequence). Here the CDR3 reads CASSIADTPSTDTQYF. The CDR3 DNA sequence: TGTGCCAGTAGTATAGCGGACACACCTAGCACAGATACGCAGTATTTT.